What follows are 29 T cell receptor beta chains derived from one specimen sequenced in a study of T cells after yellow fever vaccination. TCRdb processed the 5' RACE reads anew with MiXCR; each CDR3 protein has one entry. The table lists 25,000 to 35,000 distinct CDR3 sequences, 5.5% to 8% of them singletons. The sample here was PBMCs, either bulk or a sorted T-cell subset (CD4+, CD8+, memory, or dextramer-sorted; not recorded which), taken on the day of the yellow fever booster vaccination. The receptors stem from a man aged 30 to 39 who received the YFV17D yellow fever vaccine.

This clonotype was found a few times. This sequence joins TRBV27 and TRBJ2-3, with D possibly being TRBD1 or TRBD2 (5 bases each). This CDR3 comprises 14 residues. Germline CDR1 MNHEY, CDR2 SMNVEV (reference sequence). V was cut by 6 bases and J by 3 bases, with 13 bases left in between. This CDR3 is CASRQEVGTDTQYF. The CDR3 DNA reads TGTGCCAGCAGACAGGAGGTCGGTACAGATACGCAGTATTTT.

This clonotype occurred many times. V usage is TRBV7-3 and J usage is TRBJ2-7, with 7 bases matching TRBD2. There are 13 residues in the CDR3. V was pared by 1 base and J by 6 bases, with 3 bases of the junction left unmatched. Germline lookup yields CDR1 SGHTA and CDR2 FQGTGA. DNA of the CDR3: TGTGCCAGCAGCTTAAGCGGGAGCGGCGAGCAGTACTTC. Translation: CASSLSGSGEQYF.

Ten or more counts support this clonotype. The V and J genes are TRBV20-1 and TRBJ2-1; TRBD2 aligns across 8 bases. The germline CDR1 and CDR2 sequences are DFQATT and SNEGSKA (reference sequence). Germline trimming cut 5 bases from V and 7 bases from J; bases unmatched to any gene: 10. The CDR3 covers 14 residues. The chain's CDR3 is CSAGSGRSYNEQFF. The CDR3 DNA sequence: TGCAGTGCTGGGAGCGGGAGATCATATAATGAGCAGTTCTTC.

This clonotype was detected ten times or more. The J gene is TRBJ1-5, the V gene TRBV12-3 or TRBV12-4, with 9 bases aligning to TRBD1. V dropped 3 bases and J dropped 6; count of bases not matched to a gene: 3. The CDR3 is 14 residues long. For the CDR3, the DNA is TGTGCCAGCAGTTTGGACAGGGGAAGTCAGCCCCAGCATTTT. Its protein is CASSLDRGSQPQHF.

This clonotype was seen ten or more times. The chain is built from TRBV6-2 or TRBV6-3 and TRBJ2-7; weak D call: TRBD1 (5 bases). Trimming removed 5 bases at V and 3 bases at J, with 14 bases between. This CDR3 is built from 14 residues. Germline loops: CDR1 MNHEY, CDR2 SVGEGT. The CDR3 DNA reads TGTGCCAGCAGTCTAGATGGACACGTCTACGAGCAGTACTTC. Its protein product is CASSLDGHVYEQYF.

The chain uses TRBV5-6 and TRBJ2-1; TRBD1 might be the D (6 bases). V lost 0 bases and J lost 4, with 14 bases in between. Germline loops: CDR1 SGHDT, CDR2 YYEEEE. There are 16 residues in the CDR3. The CDR3 DNA follows: TGTGCCAGCAGCTTGGCCACAGGGCTTATGTACAATGAGCAGTTCTTC. This codes for CASSLATGLMYNEQFF.

This clonotype came up many times. V is TRBV19 and J is TRBJ2-1, with D tentatively TRBD2 (5 bases). This CDR3 is 14 amino acids long. CDR1 and CDR2 (germline): LNHDA, SQIVND (reference sequence). Trimming removed 10 bases at V and 1 base at J, with 14 bases between. CDR3 loop: CATTEARSYNEQFF. CDR3 DNA sequence: TGTGCCACTACGGAGGCCAGGTCCTACAATGAGCAGTTCTTC.

This clonotype was seen only a few times. Here the CDR3 DNA reads TGTGCCAGCACCCCTGATTTGGGGGGAAACACTGAAGCTTTCTTT. Translated, it gives CASTPDLGGNTEAFF. This chain uses TRBV27 with TRBJ1-1; D perhaps matches TRBD1 (5 bases). Deletions cut 7 bases from V and 2 bases from J, with 17 bases between. The CDR3 extends over 15 amino acids. Germline V gene lookup returns CDR1 MNHEY and CDR2 SMNVEV (reference sequence).

This chain joins TRBV7-2 and TRBJ2-1, with D possibly TRBD2 on 6 matching bases. CDR3 size: 15 residues. With 5 bases removed from V and 4 bases from J, the gap between germline ends came to 15 bases. The germline CDR1 and CDR2 sequences are SGHTA and FQGNSA. DNA for the CDR3: TGTGCCAGCAGCACGACTAGTACTACATACAATGAGCAGTTCTTC. Protein: CASSTTSTTYNEQFF.

The V gene is TRBV19, the J gene TRBJ2-2, with D maybe TRBD1 (5 bases). Germline V gene sequence: CDR1 LNHDA, CDR2 SQIVND (reference sequence). The germline V and J ends were trimmed by 8 bases and 2 bases, with 15 bases remaining between them. CDR3 length equals 15 residues. The CDR3 reads CASAYRTPNTGELFF. As DNA, the CDR3 is TGTGCCAGTGCATACCGGACACCTAACACCGGGGAGCTGTTTTTT. Complete variable domain (other parts from reference TRBV19 and TRBJ2-2): DGGITQSPKYLFRKEGQNVTLSCEQNLNHDAMYWYRQDPGQGLRLIYYSQIVNDFQKGDIAEGYSVSREKKESFPLTVTSAQKNPTAFYLCASAYRTPNTGELFFGEGSRLTVL.

The genes are TRBV10-3 and TRBJ2-3; TRBD2 agrees at 8 bases. Germline-derived CDR1 and CDR2 are ENHRY and SYGVKD. V lost 2 bases to trimming and J lost 2 bases; unmatched junction nucleotides: 3. The CDR3 totals 15 residues. The CDR3 loop reads CAISEERELTDTQYF. The CDR3 DNA is TGTGCCATCAGTGAGGAGCGGGAGCTCACAGATACGCAGTATTTT.

This clonotype has ten or more counts. The rearrangement joins TRBV12-3 or TRBV12-4 to TRBJ2-2, with D uncertain. This CDR3 comprises 12 residues. V lost 6 bases to trimming and J lost 4 bases, with 6 bases between them. CDR3 sequence reads: CASSHSTGELFF. The CDR3 DNA is TGTGCCAGCAGCCACAGCACCGGGGAGCTGTTTTTT.

This clonotype has a handful of counts. CDR3 residues: CSAKKLPGQGVYEQYF. Written as DNA, the CDR3 is TGCAGTGCTAAGAAACTTCCGGGACAGGGGGTCTACGAGCAGTACTTC. The J gene is TRBJ2-7, the V gene TRBV20-1; the match to TRBD1 covers 11 bases. Germline V gene data show CDR1 as DFQATT and CDR2 as SNEGSKA (reference sequence). The CDR3 runs to 16 residues. V gave up 4 bases and J gave up 3 bases; unmatched junction bases: 11.

The chain employs TRBV4-3 and TRBJ2-7, with a tentative D call TRBD2 (6 bases). The CDR3 covers 17 residues. Germline assignment: CDR1 LGHNA and CDR2 YSLEER. V was cut by 0 bases and J by 4 bases, with 19 bases left in between. The CDR3, as DNA: TGCGCCAGCAGCCAAGATTTCGCGGGGCGGACCACTTACGAGCAGTACTTC. It translates to CASSQDFAGRTTYEQYF.

This clonotype has only a few counts. This chain links TRBV5-1 with TRBJ1-2, with D unclear. There are 15 residues in the CDR3. Trimming removed 0 bases from V and 2 bases from J, with 11 bases in between. Per the germline V gene, CDR1 is SGHRS and CDR2 is YFSETQ. The CDR3 here is CASSLGGSGNYGYTF. DNA of the CDR3: TGCGCCAGCAGCTTGGGCGGGAGCGGAAACTATGGCTACACCTTC.

This clonotype was seen a few times. This CDR3 reads CASSQDSKRGSSYEQYF. CDR3 DNA: TGTGCCAGCAGCCAAGATTCGAAGCGGGGAAGCTCCTACGAGCAGTACTTC. The chain joins TRBV4-2 to TRBJ2-7; 7 nucleotides agree with TRBD2. The V gene's germline CDR1 is LGHNA and CDR2 YNFKEQ. V was clipped by 0 bases and J by 0 bases; unmatched bases: 8. This CDR3 has 17 residues.

This sequence joins TRBV6-5 and TRBJ2-7; 10 nucleotides agree with TRBD2. Germline assignment: CDR1 MNHEY and CDR2 SVGAGI. V was clipped by 4 bases and J by 0 bases; unmatched bases: 9. The CDR3 sequence is 17 residues long. In nucleotides, the CDR3 is TGTGCCAGCAGTTTTCCGACTAGCGGGCGCCTCTCCTACGAGCAGTACTTC. Its protein product is CASSFPTSGRLSYEQYF.

This clonotype has a count of ten or more. This rearrangement joins TRBV6-2 or TRBV6-3 to TRBJ1-5; D unclear. CDR1 is MNHEY, CDR2 SVGEGT, per germline. V lost 7 bases to trimming and J lost 3 bases, with 10 bases between them. This CDR3 comprises 13 residues. This chain's CDR3 is CASNSVDNQPQHF. The CDR3 DNA sequence: TGTGCCAGCAATTCGGTTGACAATCAGCCCCAGCATTTT.

At least ten counts were recorded for this clonotype. The rearrangement uses TRBV28 and TRBJ1-1, with D unresolved. Germline CDR1 reads MDHEN; CDR2 reads SYDVKM. The CDR3 has 12 amino acids. The germline V and J ends were trimmed by 5 bases and 4 bases, with 8 bases remaining between them. The CDR3 sequence is CASSMTGTEAFF. The CDR3 DNA follows: TGTGCCAGCAGTATGACCGGCACTGAAGCTTTCTTT.

This clonotype is judged medium-sized. The chain couples TRBV5-1 to TRBJ2-2, with TRBD1 identical over 7 bases. J lost 4 bases, V lost 1 base, and 7 bases had no gene match. The CDR3 spans 16 residues. Germline loops: CDR1 SGHRS, CDR2 YFSETQ. CDR3 sequence reads: CASSLTGAQSTGELFF. CDR3 nucleotides: TGCGCCAGCAGCTTGACAGGGGCGCAGTCCACCGGGGAGCTGTTTTTT.

This clonotype was detected a few times. V usage is TRBV7-9 and J usage is TRBJ1-5; no clear D. Between the trimmed V and J ends, which lost 0 bases and 6 bases, there was a span of 9 bases. The CDR3 has 14 residues. Germline lookup yields CDR1 SEHNR and CDR2 FQNEAQ (reference sequence). This CDR3 is CASSLAGSVQPQHF. In DNA, the CDR3 is TGTGCCAGCAGCTTAGCGGGCAGCGTTCAGCCCCAGCATTTT.

This clonotype has a count of ten or more. The V call is TRBV2, the J call TRBJ2-1; D is undetermined. The CDR3 covers 14 residues. The germline V gene has CDR1 SNHLY and CDR2 FYNNEI. V was trimmed by 5 bases and J by 5 bases, leaving 13 bases between them. In DNA form, the CDR3 reads TGTGCCAGCAGTCGAAGGTCGCAGGACAATGAGCAGTTCTTC. It codes for CASSRRSQDNEQFF.

There are many counts of this clonotype. Sequence at one end of the junction differs from germline and may be a read error. CDR3 DNA sequence: TGTGCCAGCAGTCTAGCGGGACAGGTCCCGAATCAGCCCCAGCATTTT. Encoded protein: CASSLAGQVPNQPQHF. The chain is built from TRBV12-3 or TRBV12-4 and TRBJ1-5, with TRBD1 matching over 8 bases. The CDR3 loop spans 16 amino acids.

This clonotype appeared many times. This sequence joins TRBV10-3 and TRBJ2-3; 13 bases match TRBD2. CDR1 ENHRY and CDR2 SYGVKD come from the germline V gene. The CDR3 totals 16 residues. Germline trimming cut 5 bases from V and 6 bases from J; bases unmatched to any gene: 8. DNA of the CDR3: TGTGCCATCAGTCCATGGACTAGCGGGAGTAAGGATACGCAGTATTTT. It is translated as CAISPWTSGSKDTQYF.

This clonotype was found many times. This chain connects TRBV4-2 to TRBJ1-4, with no clear D. V dropped 4 bases and J dropped 6 bases, with 6 bases sitting between them. The CDR3 runs 12 residues. The germline gives CDR1 LGHNA, CDR2 YNFKEQ. CDR3 residues: CASSRHDEKLFF. DNA for the CDR3: TGTGCCAGCAGCCGGCACGATGAAAAACTGTTTTTT.

In its sample, this clonotype was seen many times. Here the CDR3 reads CAIRDTGWAGELFF. CDR3 nucleotide sequence: TGTGCCATCAGGGACACAGGGTGGGCCGGGGAGCTGTTTTTT. V is TRBV10-3 and J is TRBJ2-2; possibly TRBD1 for D (6 bases). Germline assignment: CDR1 ENHRY and CDR2 SYGVKD. Trimming removed 6 bases from V and 6 bases from J, with 14 bases in between. This CDR3 has 14 residues.

In this sample, this clonotype turned up many times. The chain employs TRBV6-5 and TRBJ2-1; maybe TRBD2 (5 bases). The germline V gene has CDR1 MNHEY and CDR2 SVGAGI. The CDR3 is 13 amino acids. Deletions cut 2 bases from V and 7 bases from J, with 9 bases between. CDR3 region: CASSYRGGNEQFF. Written as DNA, the CDR3 is TGTGCCAGCAGTTACAGAGGCGGGAATGAGCAGTTCTTC.

To note about this clonotype: A clone one base away is much larger, so this may be a read error. The chain is built from TRBV5-6 and TRBJ1-2, with D possibly TRBD1 on 5 matching bases. There are 13 residues in the CDR3. Per germline, CDR1 SGHDT and CDR2 YYEEEE. CDR3 nucleotide sequence: TGTGCCAGCAGCTTGTTCGGGGACTATGGCCACACCTTC. Protein product: CASSLFGDYGHTF.

The chain uses TRBV1 and TRBJ2-1; no DNA check was done on the table's D call, TRBD2. TRBV1 is a documented pseudogene. The CDR3 has 20 residues. Here the CDR3 DNA reads TGCACCAGCAGCCAGGAGAAAGGGGCGCCTAGCGGGAGGGTAGTAGATGAGCAGTTCTTC. This codes for CTSSQEKGAPSGRVVDEQFF.